These 22 T cell receptor beta chains were all obtained from the same sample, sequenced in a study of blood T cells in healthy people across ages. The authors ran a second PCR of about 7 to 11 cycles using a sample-barcoded 5' primer and a J-beta primer mix. TCRdb re-called the 5' RACE reads with MiXCR, one entry per CDR3 protein. The table records around 800,000 distinct CDR3 sequences, approximately 65% of them present only once. The sequenced material came from blood. These TCRs come from a man younger than 40 in good health.

This clonotype was seen at least ten times. DNA for the CDR3: TGTGCCAGCAGTGATGGCAGCAGCTCCTACGAGCAGTACTTC. Amino acids: CASSDGSSSYEQYF. The chain uses TRBV2 and TRBJ2-7; D ambiguous. With 3 bases removed from V and 0 bases from J, the gap between germline ends came to 9 bases. The germline CDR1 and CDR2 sequences are SNHLY and FYNNEI. This CDR3 region has 14 residues.

For this clonotype: Germline is not matched at one junction end, which may reflect a read error. The J gene is TRBJ1-2, the V gene TRBV7-2, with D uncertain. This CDR3 contains 14 residues. Germline V gene data show CDR1 as SGHTA and CDR2 as FQGNSA. The CDR3 is CASREAVGNYGYNF. CDR3 DNA: TGTGCCAGCAGGGAGGCAGTCGGGAACTATGGCTACAACTTC.

V and J are TRBV5-1 and TRBJ1-4; 10 bases align to TRBD1. Germline V gene lookup returns CDR1 SGHRS and CDR2 YFSETQ. Trimming removed 4 bases from V and 6 bases from J; junction bases left unmatched: 3. This CDR3 is built from 14 residues. CDR3 sequence (DNA): TGCGCCAGCAGCGTGACAGGGGGCGATGAAAAACTGTTTTTT. This codes for CASSVTGGDEKLFF.

This clonotype is a singleton in its sample. The rearrangement joins TRBV6-2 or TRBV6-3 to TRBJ2-7; tentatively, D is TRBD2 (7 bases). Germline V gene sequence: CDR1 MNHEY, CDR2 SVGEGT. The CDR3 sequence is 16 residues long. The V end was cut by 7 bases, the J end by 0 bases, with 19 bases between. In DNA form, the CDR3 reads TGTGCCAGCATCAACCCGGGGGGCCCGAACTCCTACGAGCAGTACTTC. Its translation: CASINPGGPNSYEQYF.

Only a few counts were recorded for this clonotype. The chain joins TRBV15 to TRBJ2-1; perhaps TRBD1 as D (7 bases). The V gene's germline CDR1 is LNHNV and CDR2 YYDKDF (reference sequence). Between the trimmed V and J ends, which lost 4 bases and 4 bases, there was a span of 14 bases. CDR3 length: 15 amino acids. In DNA form, the CDR3 reads TGTGCCACCAGCATAGGGCAGGGGGGTTACAATGAGCAGTTCTTC. As protein: CATSIGQGGYNEQFF. Drawing the rest from reference TRBV15 and TRBJ2-1, the complete variable domain is DAMVIQNPRYQVTQFGKPVTLSCSQTLNHNVMYWYQQKSSQAPKLLFHYYDKDFNNEADTPDNFQSRRPNTSFCFLDIRSPGLGDTAMYLCATSIGQGGYNEQFFGPGTRLTVL.

This rearrangement joins TRBV6-2 or TRBV6-3 to TRBJ2-1; a weak D match, TRBD1 (5 bases). Germline CDR1 MNHEY, CDR2 SVGEGT. The CDR3 consists of 14 residues. Deletions cut 6 bases from V and 0 bases from J, with 9 bases between. CDR3 nucleotides: TGTGCCAGCAGGGCAGGGTCCTCCTACAATGAGCAGTTCTTC. Translation: CASRAGSSYNEQFF.

This clonotype showed up just a few times. This chain links TRBV6-6 with TRBJ2-7; 7 bases fit TRBD1. The CDR3 is 13 residues long. The germline CDR1 and CDR2 sequences are MNHNY and SVGAGI (reference sequence). Losses at the gene ends were 6 bases for V and 5 bases for J; bases not matched to a gene: 7. The CDR3 nucleotides are TGTGCCAGCAGCCGAGACAGGGTTAACGAGCAGTACTTC. This codes for CASSRDRVNEQYF.

In this sample, this clonotype turned up a few times. This chain joins TRBV20-1 and TRBJ2-5; a weak D match, TRBD2 (5 bases). Deletions cut 0 bases from V and 3 bases from J, with 8 bases between. This CDR3 has 13 residues. Germline lookup yields CDR1 DFQATT and CDR2 SNEGSKA (reference sequence). This CDR3 reads CSARDKREETQYF. CDR3 sequence (DNA): TGCAGTGCTAGAGATAAGAGGGAAGAGACCCAGTACTTC.

The chain carries TRBV28 and TRBJ1-4; no clear D gene. The V gene's germline CDR1 is MDHEN and CDR2 SYDVKM. Between the trimmed V and J ends, which lost 4 bases and 7 bases, there was a span of 16 bases. This CDR3 region has 15 residues. The CDR3 spells CASSSPSVGGEKLFF. The CDR3 nucleotides are TGTGCCAGCAGTTCCCCGTCTGTTGGTGGTGAAAAACTGTTTTTT.

In this sample, this clonotype turned up a few times. V usage is TRBV6-6 and J usage is TRBJ2-7, with 9 bases matching TRBD1. Germline trimming cut 2 bases from V and 3 bases from J; bases unmatched to any gene: 2. Germline-derived CDR1 and CDR2 are MNHNY and SVGAGI (reference sequence). The CDR3 contains 14 residues. This CDR3 is CASSYQGQGYEQYF. CDR3 nucleotides: TGTGCCAGCAGTTACCAGGGACAGGGCTACGAGCAGTACTTC.

The rearrangement links TRBV2 to TRBJ2-1, with TRBD1 matching 7 bases. The CDR3 contains 15 residues. The V and J ends lost 6 bases and 7 bases, in that order; junction bases with no gene match: 12. CDR1 and CDR2 from the germline V gene are SNHLY and FYNNEI. CDR3 residues: CASRIDRVGANEQFF. In DNA, the CDR3 is TGTGCCAGCAGAATCGACAGGGTCGGGGCTAATGAGCAGTTCTTC.

This clonotype was counted only a few times. The J gene is TRBJ2-1, the V gene TRBV20-1; D possibly uses TRBD1 or TRBD2 (5 bases each). The germline CDR1 and CDR2 sequences are DFQATT and SNEGSKA (reference sequence). The CDR3 runs 16 residues. V lost 0 bases to trimming and J lost 6 bases, with 18 bases between them. The CDR3 sequence is CSARDIPGRVGNEQFF. The CDR3 bases are TGCAGTGCTAGAGATATTCCAGGGCGGGTGGGCAATGAGCAGTTCTTC.

This chain links TRBV10-3 with TRBJ2-1, with TRBD2 identical over 8 bases. The DNA end favors TRBJ2-7, so the J call may be wrong. The V gene's germline CDR1 is ENHRY and CDR2 SYGVKD. CDR3 length equals 16 residues. The CDR3 region has the DNA TGTGCCATCAGTGACCGCGGGGGGACGTCCTACAATGAGCAGTACTTC. Translation: CAISDRGGTSYNEQYF.

This clonotype was seen a handful of times. The chain carries TRBV6-5 and TRBJ2-3, with 11 bases lining up with TRBD2. Germline CDR1 reads MNHEY; CDR2 reads SVGAGI. The CDR3 is 13 amino acids. The J segment lost 6 bases and the V segment lost 6 bases, leaving 2 bases of the junction unmatched. In DNA form, the CDR3 reads TGTGCCAGCAGGACTAGCGGGGCGGATACGCAGTATTTT. Protein product: CASRTSGADTQYF.

The CDR3: CASSWTGGKGYGYTF. The CDR3 DNA reads TGTGCCAGCAGTTGGACAGGGGGTAAGGGCTATGGCTACACCTTC. The rearrangement uses TRBV2 and TRBJ1-2; 10 nucleotides line up with TRBD1. CDR1 is SNHLY, CDR2 FYNNEI, per germline. This CDR3 spans 15 amino acids. Germline trimming cut 5 bases from V and 4 bases from J; bases unmatched to any gene: 7.

This clonotype occurred a few times. This chain links TRBV20-1 with TRBJ1-1; TRBD1 matches 8 bases. V trimming: 0 bases; J trimming: 1 base; junction bases outside the gene matches: 4. The germline V gene has CDR1 DFQATT and CDR2 SNEGSKA (reference sequence). This CDR3 contains 15 residues. This CDR3 reads CSARETGAPNTEAFF. CDR3 bases: TGCAGTGCTAGAGAGACAGGGGCTCCGAACACTGAAGCTTTCTTT.

The V gene is TRBV9, the J gene TRBJ2-3; D may correspond to TRBD1 or TRBD2 (7 bases each). The CDR3 has 17 amino acids. The V gene's germline CDR1 is SGDLS and CDR2 YYNGEE. Trimming pared 2 bases from V and 2 bases from J, leaving 18 bases between. CDR3 amino acids: CASSVRSGGTATDTQYF. The CDR3 bases are TGTGCCAGCAGCGTTCGGTCCGGGGGGACAGCCACAGATACGCAGTATTTT.

The V gene is TRBV6-5, the J gene TRBJ2-1; D not certain. The germline V and J ends were trimmed by 5 bases and 7 bases, with 12 bases remaining between them. Germline CDR1 and CDR2: MNHEY and SVGAGI. The CDR3 contains 13 residues. In DNA form, the CDR3 reads TGTGCCAGCAGTGCCTCGGGCGGTAATGAGCAGTTCTTC. Amino acids: CASSASGGNEQFF.

The chain joins TRBV20-1 to TRBJ2-7, with 9 bases aligning to TRBD1. The CDR3 spans 14 residues. V was clipped by 3 bases and J by 3 bases; unmatched bases: 6. Germline CDR1 is DFQATT and CDR2 is SNEGSKA (reference sequence). CDR3 in amino acids: CSASFLDRGYEQYF. Here the CDR3 DNA reads TGCAGTGCTAGCTTCCTGGACAGGGGCTACGAGCAGTACTTC.

A note on this clonotype: A much larger clone is a single base away; this may be a read error. V and J are TRBV3-1 and TRBJ2-3; D ambiguous. The DNA matches TRBJ1-5 better at its end, which makes the J call doubtful. From germline, CDR1 is LGHDT and CDR2 YNNKEL (reference sequence). The CDR3 totals 14 residues. The CDR3: CASSQDPRPDTQHF. CDR3 in DNA: TGTGCCAGCAGCCAAGATCCTCGCCCGGATACGCAGCATTTT.

This clonotype appeared a single time. The CDR3 DNA is TGTACCAGCGGTGCGGGTAGAGCGCAGTATTTT. It codes for CTSGAGRAQYF. The rearrangement joins TRBV7-2 to TRBJ2-3; D possibly corresponds to TRBD2 (5 bases). Germline V lookup: CDR1 SGHTA, CDR2 FQGNSA. This CDR3 spans 11 amino acids. Trimming pared 8 bases from V and 10 bases from J, leaving 13 bases between.

This clonotype was detected only a few times. The chain carries TRBV10-3 and TRBJ2-7, with TRBD2 matching 14 bases. The germline V gene has CDR1 ENHRY and CDR2 SYGVKD. The length of the CDR3 is 15 residues. Trimming took 6 bases from V and 5 from J; bases not matched to a gene: 6. The CDR3 sequence is CAIRDGTSGRHEQYF. CDR3 DNA sequence: TGTGCCATCAGAGACGGGACTAGCGGGAGACACGAGCAGTACTTC.